These T cell receptor beta chains were read from a single sample in a study of control samples from healthy donors and cancer patients. Here immunoSEQ multiplex PCR was the method, and the copy in TCRdb shows in-frame clones only, minus some. The sample lists approximately 70,000 clones; 75% to 85% were seen once. Sequences were obtained from blood. Every receptor here comes from a man aged 60-69 years in good health. Both conserved end residues are part of each CDR3.

V	J	CDR3
TRBV24-1	TRBJ2-3	CATSGRPGLAADTQYF
TRBV28	TRBJ1-5	CASSPTWGGNQPQHF
TRBV29-1	TRBJ2-3	CSVVSARTDTQYF
TRBV30	TRBJ2-7	CAWTLESRYEQYF
TRBV3-1/TRBV3-2	TRBJ2-5	CASTGGKTQYF
TRBV7-2	TRBJ2-7	CASSLFRRYEQYF
TRBV30	TRBJ1-1	CAWSGAGMMNTEAFF
TRBV7-9	TRBJ2-1	CASSWGQGFDEQFF
TRBV7-2	TRBJ1-6	CASPNLDSGSSPLHF
TRBV7-2	TRBJ2-1	CASSFWKGRSSRYNEQFF
TRBV7-2	TRBJ1-1	CASSHRVMTEAFF
TRBV3-1/TRBV3-2	TRBJ2-5	CAQGRETQYF
TRBV5-4	TRBJ2-3	CASSLKAGTDTQYF
TRBV5-1	TRBJ2-7	CASSLDGGYEQYF
TRBV18	TRBJ1-1	CASSPQGNTEAFF
TRBV7-9	TRBJ1-2	CASSLADSGYTF
TRBV29-1	TRBJ2-4	CSAGTGGGKNIQYF
TRBV24-1	TRBJ1-5	CATRDRDSQPQHF
TRBV19	TRBJ2-3	CASSIRRGGQDTQYF
TRBV7-2	TRBJ2-1	CASSPAVLSYNEQFF
TRBV27	TRBJ1-6	CASSLNNSPLHF
TRBV28	TRBJ2-1	CASSLSTSGRKFF
TRBV28	TRBJ2-2	CASSWGSNTGELFF
TRBV5-6	TRBJ2-7	CASSSTFITGTVSYEQYF
TRBV4-3	TRBJ1-4	CASRSDRSSNEKLFF